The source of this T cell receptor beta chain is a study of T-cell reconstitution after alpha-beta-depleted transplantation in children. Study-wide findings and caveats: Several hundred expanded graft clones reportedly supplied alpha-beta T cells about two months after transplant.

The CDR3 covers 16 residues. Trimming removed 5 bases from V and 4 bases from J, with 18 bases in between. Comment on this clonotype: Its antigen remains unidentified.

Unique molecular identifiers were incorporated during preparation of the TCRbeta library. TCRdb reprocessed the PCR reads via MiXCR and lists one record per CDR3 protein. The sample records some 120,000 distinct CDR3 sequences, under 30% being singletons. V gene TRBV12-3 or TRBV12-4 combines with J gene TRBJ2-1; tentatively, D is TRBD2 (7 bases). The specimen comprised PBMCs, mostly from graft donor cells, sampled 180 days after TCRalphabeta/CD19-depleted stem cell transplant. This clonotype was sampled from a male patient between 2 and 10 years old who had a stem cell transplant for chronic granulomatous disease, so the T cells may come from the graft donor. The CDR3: CASSPRGGGSYNEQFF. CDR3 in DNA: TGTGCCAGCAGTCCTAGAGGGGGGGGGTCTTACAATGAGCAGTTCTTC.